The 8 T cell receptor beta chains below all came from one sample that was sequenced in a study of T cell responses to AZD1222 COVID-19 vaccine. Assay used: immunoSEQ multiplex PCR; TCRdb lists only in-frame clones, some missing. This repertoire shows 90,000 to 120,000 clones, over 80% found once; its top ten account for about 8.7%. The sequencing here drew on peripheral blood, taken on day 0 of AZD1222 vaccination. The receptors originated from an adult in good health.

The rearrangement links TRBV29-1 to TRBJ1-6; 7 nucleotides align to TRBD1. After removal of 4 bases from V and 6 bases from J, the junction contained 6 bases not matched to a gene. Germline CDR1 SQVTM, CDR2 ANQGSEA. There are 14 residues in the CDR3. Here the CDR3 reads CSVALTGFNSPLHF. The CDR3 DNA sequence: TGCAGCGTTGCCCTGACAGGGTTTAATTCACCCCTCCACTTT.

This clone was counted a single time. The J gene is TRBJ2-7, the V gene TRBV28, with unresolved D. The CDR3 contains 13 residues. The germline V and J ends were trimmed by 8 bases and 2 bases, with 13 bases remaining between them. Germline V gene sequence: CDR1 MDHEN, CDR2 SYDVKM. In nucleotides, the CDR3 is TGTGCCAGCTGTACACTTTGGGCCTACGAGCAGTACTTC. Translation: CASCTLWAYEQYF.

CDR3 amino acids: CASRPGQGRNTEAFF. The CDR3 coding sequence is TGTGCCAGCAGACCCGGACAGGGGCGGAACACTGAAGCTTTCTTT. The V gene is TRBV6-5, the J gene TRBJ1-1; 9 bases agree with TRBD1. The J segment lost 1 base and the V segment lost 6 bases, leaving 6 bases of the junction unmatched. Germline V CDR1 and CDR2: MNHEY, SVGAGI. The CDR3 totals 15 residues.

The chain couples TRBV28 to TRBJ2-7; D remains unclear. The CDR3 length is 11 residues. V dropped 8 bases and J dropped 3 bases, with 8 bases sitting between them. Per germline, CDR1 MDHEN and CDR2 SYDVKM. The CDR3 nucleotides read TGTGCCAGCGGGCAGATCTACGAGCAGTACTTC. Translation: CASGQIYEQYF.

This chain connects TRBV10-3 to TRBJ2-6; TRBD1 might be the D (6 bases). CDR1 is ENHRY and CDR2 is SYGVKD in the germline V gene. The CDR3 runs 15 residues. Trimming took off 5 bases at V and 4 bases at J, with 12 bases between the two ends. The DNA of the CDR3 is TGTGCCATCAGTTACACAGGGCCCGGGGCCAACGTCCTGACTTTC. Translating it yields CAISYTGPGANVLTF.

This clone occurred once. This chain uses TRBV6-2 or TRBV6-3 with TRBJ2-5, with D perhaps TRBD1 (6 bases). This CDR3 is 15 amino acids long. Germline V gene lookup returns CDR1 MNHEY and CDR2 SVGEGT. Trimming stripped 0 bases from V and 5 bases from J, with 13 bases between. CDR3 sequence (DNA): TGTGCCAGCAGTTACTCGAAAGGGGGTTGGGAGACCCAGTACTTC. Translation: CASSYSKGGWETQYF.

This chain uses TRBV7-2 with TRBJ2-2; D might be TRBD2 (5 bases). This CDR3 contains 13 residues. Germline V CDR1 and CDR2: SGHTA, FQGNSA. V was trimmed by 1 base and J by 5 bases, leaving 5 bases between them. The CDR3 here is CASSLGGTGELFF. In nucleotides, the CDR3 is TGTGCCAGCAGCTTAGGAGGGACCGGGGAGCTGTTTTTT.

V gene TRBV11-2 combines with J gene TRBJ1-1; no clear D gene. The CDR3 contains 14 residues. The V gene lost 0 bases and the J gene lost 0 bases, with 5 bases spanning the gap. Germline values: CDR1 SGHAT, CDR2 FQNNGV. The chain's CDR3 is CASSLDLMNTEAFF. The CDR3 DNA follows: TGTGCCAGCAGCTTAGATCTCATGAACACTGAAGCTTTCTTT.